Listed below are T cell receptor beta chains from one sample, sequenced in a study of response to subunit inactivated influenza vaccine. Via MiXCR, TCRdb re-called the RT-PCR reads, giving one row per CDR3 protein. The repertoire holds about 650,000 distinct CDR3 sequences, with 13% to 15% as singletons. The specimen comprised PBMCs from blood, sampled roughly 15 days before vaccination. The receptor set was obtained from a man aged 45 to 65 who received an inactivated influenza vaccine. Each CDR3 is given with its conserved first and last residue. The D gene is left open where the match is weak. Only part of the rows carry a size: once, few, many, or a class if the clone is expanded.

v_call	j_call	clone_size	d_call	cdr3_aa	cdr3_nt
TRBV6-2/TRBV6-3	TRBJ2-2	NA	NA	CASSTPRQTKNTGELFF	TGTGCCAGCAGTACCCCCCGACAGACTAAGAACACCGGGGAGCTGTTTTTT
TRBV9	TRBJ2-7	few	NA	CASSAGSVAASYEQYF	TGTGCCAGCAGCGCGGGCTCCGTAGCGGCCTCCTACGAGCAGTACTTC
TRBV6-2/TRBV6-3	TRBJ2-1	many	NA	CASRDFPGDQFF	TGTGCCAGCAGAGATTTTCCGGGAGATCAGTTCTTC
TRBV20-1	TRBJ2-5	few	NA	CSARVLSAETQYF	TGCAGTGCTAGAGTCCTGTCAGCGGAGACCCAGTACTTC
TRBV11-2	TRBJ2-1	few	NA	CASSLIGPSLLRNEQFF	TGTGCCAGCAGCTTGATTGGGCCTAGCCTGTTAAGGAATGAGCAGTTCTTC
TRBV6-5	TRBJ2-7	few	TRBD1	CASSYGTATYEQYF	TGTGCCAGCAGTTATGGGACAGCGACCTACGAGCAGTACTTC
TRBV28	TRBJ1-5	NA	NA	CASSFSPEDNQPQHF	TGTGCCAGCAGTTTTTCCCCCGAGGATAATCAGCCCCAGCATTTT
TRBV7-8	TRBJ2-3	NA	TRBD2	CASSLREMIDTQYF	TGTGCCAGCAGCTTGCGGGAGATGATAGATACGCAGTATTTT
TRBV11-2	TRBJ2-7	many	TRBD2	CASSLGLAGPYEQYF	TGTGCCAGCAGCTTAGGCCTAGCGGGACCCTACGAGCAGTACTTC
TRBV19	TRBJ1-5	once	NA	CATHPGAGQPQHF	TGTGCCACCCACCCAGGGGCTGGTCAGCCCCAGCATTTT
TRBV20-1	TRBJ2-7	NA	NA	CSALGPQLPYEQYF	TGCAGTGCCCTCGGACCCCAATTACCCTACGAGCAGTACTTC
TRBV28	TRBJ1-5	few	TRBD1	CASIPGTGVNQPQHF	TGTGCCAGCATTCCCGGGACAGGGGTCAATCAGCCCCAGCATTTT
TRBV7-3	TRBJ2-1	few	TRBD2	CASSLQLAGYNEQFF	TGTGCCAGCAGCTTACAACTAGCGGGCTACAATGAGCAGTTCTTC
TRBV6-2/TRBV6-3	TRBJ2-7	few	NA	CASSYSFFSDQYEQYF	TGTGCCAGCAGTTACTCGTTCTTCTCGGACCAGTACGAGCAGTACTTC
TRBV7-8	TRBJ2-3	few	NA	CASSLNAGASDTQYF	TGTGCCAGCAGCTTAAATGCGGGGGCGTCAGATACGCAGTATTTT
TRBV3-1	TRBJ1-1	few	TRBD1	CASSRGQGRTEAFF	TGTGCCAGCAGCCGGGGACAGGGACGAACTGAAGCTTTCTTT
TRBV6-2/TRBV6-3	TRBJ2-1	few	NA	CASSFLPPGLDLKNEQFF	TGTGCCAGCAGTTTCTTACCCCCGGGACTCGATTTGAAGAATGAGCAGTTCTTC
TRBV7-2	TRBJ2-3	NA	NA	CASSFSSGNTQYF	TGTGCCAGCAGCTTCTCGAGCGGAAATACGCAGTATTTT
TRBV14	TRBJ1-1	many	NA	CASSHKGRDSQAFF	TGTGCCAGCAGCCATAAAGGTCGGGATTCCCAAGCTTTCTTT
TRBV28	TRBJ1-1	NA	NA	CASSLTAGYGNTEAFF	TGTGCCAGCAGTTTAACGGCAGGGTACGGGAACACTGAAGCTTTCTTT
TRBV6-5	TRBJ2-7	few	TRBD2	CASSYLSAAGGYEQYF	TGTGCCAGCAGTTACCTCTCCGCAGCGGGGGGCTACGAGCAGTACTTC
TRBV5-1	TRBJ2-1	few	NA	CASSQQSSTDYNEQFF	TGCGCCAGCAGCCAACAGTCATCCACCGACTACAATGAGCAGTTCTTC
TRBV2	TRBJ2-1	many	NA	CASREEDSYNEQFF	TGTGCCAGCAGGGAGGAAGACAGCTACAATGAGCAGTTCTTC
TRBV28	TRBJ2-5	NA	NA	CASNRPGRETQYF	TGTGCCAGCAATCGACCAGGGCGAGAGACCCAGTACTTC
TRBV6-2/TRBV6-3	TRBJ2-1	NA	TRBD1	CASKRTGWDNEQFF	TGTGCCAGCAAGAGGACAGGGTGGGACAATGAGCAGTTCTTC
TRBV11-2	TRBJ2-5	few	NA	CASSLARSETQYF	TGTGCCAGCAGCTTAGCTCGGTCGGAGACCCAGTACTTC
TRBV12-3/TRBV12-4	TRBJ2-7	few	NA	CASSFNEGAQQYF	TGTGCCAGCAGTTTTAACGAAGGGGCTCAGCAGTACTTC
TRBV29-1	TRBJ2-1	few	TRBD1	CSVSGQGHEQFF	TGCAGCGTCTCGGGACAGGGCCACGAGCAGTTCTTC
TRBV5-1	TRBJ2-5	few	NA	CASSLEGISGETQYF	TGCGCCAGCAGCTTGGAGGGGATCTCAGGGGAGACCCAGTACTTC
TRBV6-1	TRBJ1-1	few	NA	CASRWAGLMNTEAFF	TGTGCCAGCAGATGGGCAGGGCTGATGAACACTGAAGCTTTCTTT
TRBV4-2	TRBJ2-7	few	NA	CASSQPQPNYEQYF	TGTGCCAGCAGCCAGCCCCAGCCCAACTACGAGCAGTACTTC
TRBV6-1	TRBJ2-5	few	TRBD2	CASSDRGLAGGAQYF	TGTGCCAGCAGCGACCGAGGACTAGCGGGAGGGGCCCAGTACTTC
TRBV7-9	TRBJ1-1	NA	TRBD1	CASSLGRQGWNTEAFF	TGTGCCAGCAGCTTAGGTCGACAGGGATGGAACACTGAAGCTTTCTTT
TRBV28	TRBJ1-3	few	NA	CATYGTGDTIYF	TGTGCCACCTACGGCACAGGAGACACCATATATTTT
TRBV12-3/TRBV12-4	TRBJ1-2	many	NA	CASSAYRADGYGYTF	TGTGCCAGCAGTGCGTACAGGGCCGACGGCTATGGCTACACCTTC